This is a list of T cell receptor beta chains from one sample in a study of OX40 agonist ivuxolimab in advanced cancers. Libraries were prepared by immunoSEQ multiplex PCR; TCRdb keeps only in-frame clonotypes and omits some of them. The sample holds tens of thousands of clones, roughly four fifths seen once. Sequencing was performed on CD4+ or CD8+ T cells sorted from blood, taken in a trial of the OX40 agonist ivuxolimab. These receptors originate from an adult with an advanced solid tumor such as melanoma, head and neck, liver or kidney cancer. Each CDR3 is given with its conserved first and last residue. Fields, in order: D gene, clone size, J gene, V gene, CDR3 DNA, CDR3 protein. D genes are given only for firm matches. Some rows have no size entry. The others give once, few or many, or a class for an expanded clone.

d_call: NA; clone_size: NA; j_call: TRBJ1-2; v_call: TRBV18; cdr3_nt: TGTGCCAGCTCACCACTGGGGGCCGACTATGGCTACACCTTC; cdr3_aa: CASSPLGADYGYTF
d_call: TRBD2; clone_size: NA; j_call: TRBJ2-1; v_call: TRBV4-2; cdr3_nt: TGTGCCAGCAGCCAAGCGGCGGGAGGGCACTACAATGAGCAGTTCTTC; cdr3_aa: CASSQAAGGHYNEQFF
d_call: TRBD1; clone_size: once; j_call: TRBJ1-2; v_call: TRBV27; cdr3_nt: TGTGCCAGCAGTTTCGACGGACAGGCATTCGGCTACACCTTC; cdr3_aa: CASSFDGQAFGYTF
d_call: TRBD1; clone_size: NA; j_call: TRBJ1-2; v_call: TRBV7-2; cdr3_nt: TGTGCCAGCAGCTGGGACAGAACGAATGGCTACACCTTC; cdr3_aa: CASSWDRTNGYTF
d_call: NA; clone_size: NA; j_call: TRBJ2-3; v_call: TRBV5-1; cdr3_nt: TGCGCCAGCAGCTTTGGGCAGGTTTATAGCACAGATACGCAGTATTTT; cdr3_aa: CASSFGQVYSTDTQYF
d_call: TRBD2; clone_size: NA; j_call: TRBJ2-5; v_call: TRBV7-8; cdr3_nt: TGTGCCAGCACTTTCGGGAGGAACCAAGAGACCCAGTACTTC; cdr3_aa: CASTFGRNQETQYF
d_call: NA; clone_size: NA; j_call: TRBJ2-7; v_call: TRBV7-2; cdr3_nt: TGTGCCAGCAGCTTGGGCAGGGCCAAAAGCGAGCAGTACTTC; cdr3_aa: CASSLGRAKSEQYF
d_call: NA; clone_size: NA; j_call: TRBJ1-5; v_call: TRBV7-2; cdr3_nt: TGTGCCAGCAGCCAGGACAGCTTCTATCAGCCCCAGCATTTT; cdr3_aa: CASSQDSFYQPQHF
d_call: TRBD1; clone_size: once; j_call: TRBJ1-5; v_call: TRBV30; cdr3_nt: TGTGCCTGGAGTGCGCCGGGACAGGGGCCGGGGCCCCAGCATTTT; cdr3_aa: CAWSAPGQGPGPQHF
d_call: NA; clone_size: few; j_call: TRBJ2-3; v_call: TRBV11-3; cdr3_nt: TGTGCCAGCAGCTTAGATAACAGTAAACCGAAGTATTTT; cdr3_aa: CASSLDNSKPKYF
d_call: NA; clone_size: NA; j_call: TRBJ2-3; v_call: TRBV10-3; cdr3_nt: TGTGCCATCAGTGAGCCCCGGCGGGATACGCAGTATTTT; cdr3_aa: CAISEPRRDTQYF
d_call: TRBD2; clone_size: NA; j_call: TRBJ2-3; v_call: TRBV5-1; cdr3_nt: TGCGCCAGCAGCTTGGCGGCGGCTAGCGGGACCCACACAGATACGCAGTATTTT; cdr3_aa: CASSLAAASGTHTDTQYF
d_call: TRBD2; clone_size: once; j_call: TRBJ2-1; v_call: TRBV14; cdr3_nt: TGTGCCAGCAGCCAAGGCGGGACTAGCGGGAGAGACTCCTACAATGAGCAGTTCTTC; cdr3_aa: CASSQGGTSGRDSYNEQFF
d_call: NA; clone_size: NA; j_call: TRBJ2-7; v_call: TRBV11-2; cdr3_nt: TGTGCCAGCAGCTTAGAGGGCGGGGCTTACTCCTACGAGCAGTACTTC; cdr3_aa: CASSLEGGAYSYEQYF
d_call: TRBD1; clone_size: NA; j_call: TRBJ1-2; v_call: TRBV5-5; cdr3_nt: TGTGCCAGCAGCTGGGGACAGGGGGCGCAAGGCTACACCTTC; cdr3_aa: CASSWGQGAQGYTF
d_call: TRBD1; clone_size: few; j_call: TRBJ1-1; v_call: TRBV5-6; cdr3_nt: TGTGCCAGCAGTTACACAGGGGGCAGCACTGAAGCTTTCTTT; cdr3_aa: CASSYTGGSTEAFF
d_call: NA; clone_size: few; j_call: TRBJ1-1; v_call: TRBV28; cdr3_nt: TGTGCCAGCAATCTCTACGGGGGGGCTGGCAGGAGTACTGAAGCTTTCTTT; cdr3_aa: CASNLYGGAGRSTEAFF
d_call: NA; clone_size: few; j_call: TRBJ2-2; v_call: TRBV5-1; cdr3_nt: TGCGCCAGCAGCTTGGGGCGGACTAACACCGGGGAGCTGTTTTTT; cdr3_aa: CASSLGRTNTGELFF
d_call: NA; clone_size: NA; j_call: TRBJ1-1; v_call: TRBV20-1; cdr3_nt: TGCAGTGGACTCCCGAACACTGAAGCTTTCTTT; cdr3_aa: CSGLPNTEAFF
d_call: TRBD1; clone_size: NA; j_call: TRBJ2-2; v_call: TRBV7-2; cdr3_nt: TGTGCCAGCAGGCAACAGGGGTCCTTGACGAACACCGGGGAGCTGTTTTTT; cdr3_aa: CASRQQGSLTNTGELFF
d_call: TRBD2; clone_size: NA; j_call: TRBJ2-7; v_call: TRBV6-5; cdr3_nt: TGTGCCAGCAGTGCCGGGACTAACTACGAGCAGTACTTC; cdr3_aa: CASSAGTNYEQYF
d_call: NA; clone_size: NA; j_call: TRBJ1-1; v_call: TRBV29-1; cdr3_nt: TGCAGCGTTGTTGAACGGGGGGCGAACACTGAAGCTTTCTTT; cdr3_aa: CSVVERGANTEAFF
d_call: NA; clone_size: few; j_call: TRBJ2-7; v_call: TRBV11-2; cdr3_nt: TGTGCCAGCAGCTTAGGAGAGGGGTCTAGCTTC; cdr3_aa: CASSLGEGSSF